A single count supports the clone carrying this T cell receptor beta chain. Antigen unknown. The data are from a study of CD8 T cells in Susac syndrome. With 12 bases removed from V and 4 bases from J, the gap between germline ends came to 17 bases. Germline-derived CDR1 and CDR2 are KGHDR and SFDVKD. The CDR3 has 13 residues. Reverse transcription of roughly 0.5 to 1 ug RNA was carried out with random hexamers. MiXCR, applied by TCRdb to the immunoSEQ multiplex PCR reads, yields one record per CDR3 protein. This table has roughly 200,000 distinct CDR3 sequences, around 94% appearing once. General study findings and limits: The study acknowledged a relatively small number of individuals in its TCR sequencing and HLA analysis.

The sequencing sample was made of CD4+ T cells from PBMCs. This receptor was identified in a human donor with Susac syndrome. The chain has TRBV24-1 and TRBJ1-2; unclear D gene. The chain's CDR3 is CAAHFYDPYGYTF. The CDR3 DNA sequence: TGTGCCGCTCACTTCTATGATCCCTATGGCTACACCTTC.